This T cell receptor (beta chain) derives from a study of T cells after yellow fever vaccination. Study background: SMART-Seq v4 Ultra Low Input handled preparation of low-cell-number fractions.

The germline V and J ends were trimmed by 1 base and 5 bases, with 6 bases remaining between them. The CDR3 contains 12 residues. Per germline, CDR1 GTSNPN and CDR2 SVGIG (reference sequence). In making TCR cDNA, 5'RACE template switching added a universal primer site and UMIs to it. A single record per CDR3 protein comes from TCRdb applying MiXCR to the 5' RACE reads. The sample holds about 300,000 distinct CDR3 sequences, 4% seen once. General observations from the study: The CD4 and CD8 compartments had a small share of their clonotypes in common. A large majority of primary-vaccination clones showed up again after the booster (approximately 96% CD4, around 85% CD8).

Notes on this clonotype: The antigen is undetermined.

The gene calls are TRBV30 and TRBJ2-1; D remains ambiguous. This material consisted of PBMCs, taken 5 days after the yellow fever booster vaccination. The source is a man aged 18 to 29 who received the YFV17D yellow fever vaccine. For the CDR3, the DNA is TGTGCCTGGAGTGACCCGAACAATGAGCAGTTCTTC. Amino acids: CAWSDPNNEQFF.